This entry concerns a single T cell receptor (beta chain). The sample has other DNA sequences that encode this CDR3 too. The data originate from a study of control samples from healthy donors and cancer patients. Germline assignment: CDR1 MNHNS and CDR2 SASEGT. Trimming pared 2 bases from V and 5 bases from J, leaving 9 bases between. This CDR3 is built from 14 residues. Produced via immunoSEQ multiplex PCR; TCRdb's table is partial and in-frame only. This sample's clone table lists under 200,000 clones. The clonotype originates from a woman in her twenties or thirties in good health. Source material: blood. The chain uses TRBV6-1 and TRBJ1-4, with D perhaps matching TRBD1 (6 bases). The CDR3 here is CASSETQGNEKLFF. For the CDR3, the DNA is TGTGCCAGCAGTGAAACCCAGGGGAATGAAAAACTGTTTTTT.